This TCR beta chain was identified in a study of blood T cell repertoires in COVID-19. Study background: Some COVID-19 samples were acute and others convalescent; all came from the United States, Italy and Spain. T cells, B-cell-depleted T cells, or PBMCs provided the cDNA or gDNA that served as material.

In the original workflow: Reference gene primers were amplified, and this amplification served to estimate nucleated cell counts. This table comes from immunoSEQ multiplex PCR, and its TCRdb copy is limited to in-frame clones, with some not included. That table furnishes V, J and clone size, whereas the DNA furnished D and trimming. The sample holds approximately 300,000 clones, roughly 90% seen once. The CDR3 totals 15 residues. The germline gives CDR1 LNHDA, CDR2 SQIVND (reference sequence). Trimming took 1 base from V and 2 from J, leaving 11 bases between them. V and J are TRBV19 and TRBJ2-5; D is possibly TRBD2 (6 bases). The sample consisted of peripheral blood. This receptor was obtained from a man younger than 35 who had recovered from COVID-19. The CDR3 protein is CASSIGGGNQETQYF. The DNA for the CDR3 is TGTGCCAGTAGTATAGGCGGAGGGAATCAAGAGACCCAGTACTTC. Using reference TRBV19 and TRBJ2-5 for the parts outside the CDR3, the full variable domain is DGGITQSPKYLFRKEGQNVTLSCEQNLNHDAMYWYRQDPGQGLRLIYYSQIVNDFQKGDIAEGYSVSREKKESFPLTVTSAQKNPTAFYLCASSIGGGNQETQYFGPGTRLLVL.